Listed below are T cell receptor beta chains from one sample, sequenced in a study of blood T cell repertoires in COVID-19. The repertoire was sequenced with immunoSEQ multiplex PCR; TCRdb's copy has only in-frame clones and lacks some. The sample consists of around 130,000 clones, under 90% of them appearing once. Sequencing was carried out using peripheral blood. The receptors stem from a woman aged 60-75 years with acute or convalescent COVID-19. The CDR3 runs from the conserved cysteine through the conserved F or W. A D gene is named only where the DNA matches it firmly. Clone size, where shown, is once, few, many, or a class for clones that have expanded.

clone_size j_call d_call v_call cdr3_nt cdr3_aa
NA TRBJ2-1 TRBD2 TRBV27 TGTGCCAGGTCGGGGGGGGACCCCGGGGTCCTTAATATCTACAATGAGCAGTTCTTC CARSGGDPGVLNIYNEQFF
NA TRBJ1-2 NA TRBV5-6 TGTGCCAGCAGCTTGACAGGGAGAGACTATGGCTACACCTTC CASSLTGRDYGYTF
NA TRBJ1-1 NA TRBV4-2 TGTGCCAGCATCCAAGGGAACGGAGCCACTGAAGCTTTCTTT CASIQGNGATEAFF
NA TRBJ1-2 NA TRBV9 TGTGCCAGCAGCGTAGCCGTTGCCGGGGGAGGCTATGGCTACACCTTC CASSVAVAGGGYGYTF
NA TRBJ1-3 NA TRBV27 TGTGCCAGCAGTAGGACAGTTGGAAACACCATATATTTT CASSRTVGNTIYF
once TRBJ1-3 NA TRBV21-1 TGTGCCAGCTCTGAGATATCCCTGGAGGGAAACACCATATATTTT CASSEISLEGNTIYF
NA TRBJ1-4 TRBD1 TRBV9 TGTGCCAGCAGCGTAGGACAGGGGGGTAATGAAAAACTGTTTTTT CASSVGQGGNEKLFF
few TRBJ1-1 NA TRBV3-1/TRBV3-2 TGTGCCAGCAGCCACGGGGGCACTGAAGCTTTCTTT CASSHGGTEAFF
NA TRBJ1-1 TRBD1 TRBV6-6 TGTGCCAGCAGTTCCAGGGGGTTGGGTGGTGAAGCTTTCTTT CASSSRGLGGEAFF
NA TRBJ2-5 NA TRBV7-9 TGTGCCAGCACCCCTATCTCCGGACAGGGAGGGGAAGAGACCCAGTACTTC CASTPISGQGGEETQYF